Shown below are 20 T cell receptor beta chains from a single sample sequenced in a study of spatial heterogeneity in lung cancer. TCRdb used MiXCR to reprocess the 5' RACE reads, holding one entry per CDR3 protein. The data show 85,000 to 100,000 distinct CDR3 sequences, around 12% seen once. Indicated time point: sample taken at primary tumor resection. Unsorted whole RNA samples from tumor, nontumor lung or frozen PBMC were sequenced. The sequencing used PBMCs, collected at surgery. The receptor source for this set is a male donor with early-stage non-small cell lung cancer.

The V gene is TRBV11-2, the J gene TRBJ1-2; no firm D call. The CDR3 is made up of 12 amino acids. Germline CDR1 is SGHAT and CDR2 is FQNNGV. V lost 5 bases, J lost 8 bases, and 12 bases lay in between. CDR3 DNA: TGTGCCAGCAGCAACCGGGCCATAGGCTACACCTTC. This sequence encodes CASSNRAIGYTF.

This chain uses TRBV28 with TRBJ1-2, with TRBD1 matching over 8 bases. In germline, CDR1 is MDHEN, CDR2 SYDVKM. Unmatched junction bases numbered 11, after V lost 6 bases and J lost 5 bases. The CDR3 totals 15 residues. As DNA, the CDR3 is TGTGCCAGCAGAGATACTGGACAGGGTTGGTATGGCTACACCTTC. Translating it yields CASRDTGQGWYGYTF.

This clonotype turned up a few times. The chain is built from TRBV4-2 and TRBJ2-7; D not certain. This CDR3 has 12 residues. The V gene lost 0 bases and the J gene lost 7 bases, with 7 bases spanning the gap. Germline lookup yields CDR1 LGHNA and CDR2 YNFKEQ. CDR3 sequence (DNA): TGTGCCAGCAGCCAAGACGTGGCGGAGCAGTACTTC. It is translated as CASSQDVAEQYF.

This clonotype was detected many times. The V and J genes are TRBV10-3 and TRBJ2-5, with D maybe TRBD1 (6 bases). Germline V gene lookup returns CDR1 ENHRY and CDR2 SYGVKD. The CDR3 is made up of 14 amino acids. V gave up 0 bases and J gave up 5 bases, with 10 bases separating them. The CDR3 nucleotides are TGTGCCATCAGTGAGTCCAGGGGAGAGGAGACCCAGTACTTC. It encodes CAISESRGEETQYF.

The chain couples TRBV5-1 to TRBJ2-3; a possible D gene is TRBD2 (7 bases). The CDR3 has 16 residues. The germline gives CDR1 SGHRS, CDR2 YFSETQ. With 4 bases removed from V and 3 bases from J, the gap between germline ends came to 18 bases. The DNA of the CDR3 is TGCGCCAGCAGCCCGATGGGACAAGCGGGGACAGATACGCAGTATTTT. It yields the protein CASSPMGQAGTDTQYF.

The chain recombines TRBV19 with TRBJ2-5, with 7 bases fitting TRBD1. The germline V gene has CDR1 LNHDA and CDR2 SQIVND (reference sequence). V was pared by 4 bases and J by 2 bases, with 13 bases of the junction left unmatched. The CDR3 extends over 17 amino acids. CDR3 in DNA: TGTGCCAGTAGTAAAATGCCTCCCGGGACAGAGCAAGAGACCCAGTACTTC. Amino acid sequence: CASSKMPPGTEQETQYF.

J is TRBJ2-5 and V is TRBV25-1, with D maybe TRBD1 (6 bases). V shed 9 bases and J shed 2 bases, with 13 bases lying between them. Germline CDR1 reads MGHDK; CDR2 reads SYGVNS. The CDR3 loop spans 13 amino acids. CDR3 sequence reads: CASKQGLQETQYF. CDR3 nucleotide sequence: TGTGCCAGTAAACAGGGTCTTCAAGAGACCCAGTACTTC.

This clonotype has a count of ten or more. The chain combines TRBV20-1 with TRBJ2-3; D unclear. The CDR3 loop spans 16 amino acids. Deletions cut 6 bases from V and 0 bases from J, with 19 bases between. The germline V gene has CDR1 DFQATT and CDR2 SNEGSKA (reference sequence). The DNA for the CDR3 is TGCAGTGCCCGTACCGCGACGGCTGAAAGCACAGATACGCAGTATTTT. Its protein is CSARTATAESTDTQYF.

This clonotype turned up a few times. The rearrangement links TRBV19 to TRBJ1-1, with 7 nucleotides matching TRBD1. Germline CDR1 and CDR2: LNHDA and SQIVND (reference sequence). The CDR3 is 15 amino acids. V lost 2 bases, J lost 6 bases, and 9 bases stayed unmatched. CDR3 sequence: CASSIFSGTGAEAFF. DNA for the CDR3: TGTGCCAGTAGTATATTTAGTGGCACAGGGGCTGAAGCTTTCTTT.

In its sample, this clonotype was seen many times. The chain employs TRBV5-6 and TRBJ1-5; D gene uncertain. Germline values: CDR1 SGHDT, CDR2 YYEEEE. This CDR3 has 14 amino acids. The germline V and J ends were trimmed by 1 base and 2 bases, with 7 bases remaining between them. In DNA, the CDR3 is TGTGCCAGCAGCTTGTGGCAGGGCAATCAGCCCCAGCATTTT. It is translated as CASSLWQGNQPQHF.

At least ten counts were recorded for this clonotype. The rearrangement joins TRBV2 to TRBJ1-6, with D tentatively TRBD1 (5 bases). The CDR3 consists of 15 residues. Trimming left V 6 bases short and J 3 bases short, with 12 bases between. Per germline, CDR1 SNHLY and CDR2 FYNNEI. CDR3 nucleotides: TGTGCCAGCAGCCCTAGACAGAGCTATAATTCACCCCTCCACTTT. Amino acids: CASSPRQSYNSPLHF.

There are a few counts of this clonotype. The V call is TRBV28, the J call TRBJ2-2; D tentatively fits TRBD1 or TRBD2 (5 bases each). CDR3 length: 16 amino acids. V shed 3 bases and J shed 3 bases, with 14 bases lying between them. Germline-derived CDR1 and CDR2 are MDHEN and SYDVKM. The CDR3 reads CASSFRDVVYTGELFF. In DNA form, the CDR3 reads TGTGCCAGCAGTTTCCGGGACGTCGTTTACACCGGGGAGCTGTTTTTT.

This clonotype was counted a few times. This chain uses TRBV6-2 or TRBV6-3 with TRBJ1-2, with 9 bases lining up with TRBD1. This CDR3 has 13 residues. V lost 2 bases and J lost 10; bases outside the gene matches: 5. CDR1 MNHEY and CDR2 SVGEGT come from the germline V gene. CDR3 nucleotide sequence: TGTGCCAGCAGTTACGGACAGGGGTCAGCCTACACCTTC. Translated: CASSYGQGSAYTF.

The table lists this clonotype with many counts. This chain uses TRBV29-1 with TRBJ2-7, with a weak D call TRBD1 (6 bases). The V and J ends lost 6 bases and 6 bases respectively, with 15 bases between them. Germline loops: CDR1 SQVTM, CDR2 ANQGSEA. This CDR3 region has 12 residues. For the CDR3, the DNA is TGCAGCGTAGCGGACAGCCGGCTCGAGCAGTACTTC. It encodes CSVADSRLEQYF.

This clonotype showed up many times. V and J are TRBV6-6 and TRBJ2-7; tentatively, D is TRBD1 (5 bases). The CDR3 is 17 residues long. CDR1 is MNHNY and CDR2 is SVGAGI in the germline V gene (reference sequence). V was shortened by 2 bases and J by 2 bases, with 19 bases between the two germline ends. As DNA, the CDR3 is TGTGCCAGCAGTTACGAGATTCAGGGCTCTACGACCTACGAGCAGTACTTC. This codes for CASSYEIQGSTTYEQYF.

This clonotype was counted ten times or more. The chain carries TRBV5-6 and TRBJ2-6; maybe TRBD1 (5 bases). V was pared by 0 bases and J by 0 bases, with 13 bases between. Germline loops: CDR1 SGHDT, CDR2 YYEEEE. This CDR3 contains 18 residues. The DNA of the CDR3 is TGTGCCAGCAGCTTGGTGAGACAGATTCGCTCTGGGGCCAACGTCCTGACTTTC. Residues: CASSLVRQIRSGANVLTF.

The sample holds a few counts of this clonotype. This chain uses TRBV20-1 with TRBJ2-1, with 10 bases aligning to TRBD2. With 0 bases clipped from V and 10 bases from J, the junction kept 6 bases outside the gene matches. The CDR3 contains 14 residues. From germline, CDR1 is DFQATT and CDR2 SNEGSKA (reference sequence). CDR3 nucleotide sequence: TGCAGTGCTAGAGATCCAGCGGGAGGGCGCGAGCAGTTCTTC. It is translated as CSARDPAGGREQFF.

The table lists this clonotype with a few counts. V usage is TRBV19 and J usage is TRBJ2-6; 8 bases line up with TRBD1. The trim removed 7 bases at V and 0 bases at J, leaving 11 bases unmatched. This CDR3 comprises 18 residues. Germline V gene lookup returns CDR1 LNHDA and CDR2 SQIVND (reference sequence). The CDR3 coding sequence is TGTGCCAGTACCCCTGGACAGGGCTTTACCTCTGGGGCCAACGTCCTGACTTTC. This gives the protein CASTPGQGFTSGANVLTF.

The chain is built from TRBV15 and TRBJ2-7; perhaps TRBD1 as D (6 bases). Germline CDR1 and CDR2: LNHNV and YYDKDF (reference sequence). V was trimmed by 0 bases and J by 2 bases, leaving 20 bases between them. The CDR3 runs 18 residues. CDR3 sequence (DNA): TGTGCCACCAGCAGAGATGGAGAATTAGGGACAAAGACCTACGAGCAGTACTTC. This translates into CATSRDGELGTKTYEQYF.

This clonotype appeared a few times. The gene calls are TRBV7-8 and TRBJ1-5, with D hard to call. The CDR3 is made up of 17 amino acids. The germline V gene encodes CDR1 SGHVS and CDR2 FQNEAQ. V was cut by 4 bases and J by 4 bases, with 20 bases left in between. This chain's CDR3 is CASSSDWGDQINQPQHF. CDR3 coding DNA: TGTGCCAGCAGCTCAGATTGGGGAGACCAAATAAATCAGCCCCAGCATTTT.